This T cell receptor beta chain appears in the sequencing data of a study of T cell changes during pregnancy in multiple sclerosis. Measured with immunoSEQ multiplex PCR; TCRdb has only the in-frame clones, and not every one. The sample lists tens of thousands of clones, roughly 93% occurring once. The sample here was peripheral blood, taken in the third trimester of pregnancy. The TCR sequence derives from a female donor with multiple sclerosis, enrolled in a pregnancy study.

CDR3 loop: CASSVVASGYTDTQYF. As DNA, the CDR3 is TGTGCCAGCAGCGTAGTCGCTAGCGGGTACACAGATACGCAGTATTTT. The chain joins TRBV9 to TRBJ2-3; the match to TRBD2 covers 8 bases. Germline trimming cut 0 bases from V and 2 bases from J; bases unmatched to any gene: 5. Germline loops: CDR1 SGDLS, CDR2 YYNGEE. CDR3 length equals 16 residues. Full variable domain (outside the CDR3, taken from reference TRBV9 and TRBJ2-3): DSGVTQTPKHLITATGQRVTLRCSPRSGDLSVYWYQQSLDQGLQFLIQYYNGEERAKGNILERFSAQQFPDLHSELNLSSLELGDSALYFCASSVVASGYTDTQYFGPGTRLTVL.